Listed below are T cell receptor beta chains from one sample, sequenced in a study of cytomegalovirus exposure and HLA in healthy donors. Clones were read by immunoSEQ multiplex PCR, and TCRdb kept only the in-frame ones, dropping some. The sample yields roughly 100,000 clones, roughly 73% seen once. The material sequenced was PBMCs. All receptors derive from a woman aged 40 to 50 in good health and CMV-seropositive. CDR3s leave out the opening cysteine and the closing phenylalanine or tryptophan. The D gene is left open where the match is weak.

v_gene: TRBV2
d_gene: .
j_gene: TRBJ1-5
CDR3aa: ASNTWRQQGNQPQH

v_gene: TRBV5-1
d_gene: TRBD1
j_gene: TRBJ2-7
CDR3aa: ASGAGGTNYEQY

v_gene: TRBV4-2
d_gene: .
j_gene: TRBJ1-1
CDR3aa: ASSQDSFSGTEAF

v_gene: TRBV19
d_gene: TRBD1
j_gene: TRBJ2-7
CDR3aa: ASSTRDRDHEQY

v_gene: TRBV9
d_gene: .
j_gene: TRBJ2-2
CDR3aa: ASSVGRGGTGELF

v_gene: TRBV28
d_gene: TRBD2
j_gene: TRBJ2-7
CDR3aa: ASSSPTSGGSSYEQY

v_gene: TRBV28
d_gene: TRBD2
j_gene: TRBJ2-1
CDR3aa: ASSFSSGGVNEQF

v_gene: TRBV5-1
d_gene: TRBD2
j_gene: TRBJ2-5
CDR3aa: ASSLWTSGETQY

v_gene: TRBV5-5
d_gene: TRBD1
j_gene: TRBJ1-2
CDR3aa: ASSQRGQGVGGYT

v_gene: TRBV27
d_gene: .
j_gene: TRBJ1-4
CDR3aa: ASSFRVNEKLF

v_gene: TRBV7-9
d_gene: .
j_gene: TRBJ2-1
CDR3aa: ASSLRGSSYNEQF

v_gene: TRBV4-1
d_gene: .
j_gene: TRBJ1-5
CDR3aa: ASSHRRESNQPQH

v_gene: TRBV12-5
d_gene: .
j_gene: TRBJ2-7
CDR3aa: ASGLVITQAYEQY

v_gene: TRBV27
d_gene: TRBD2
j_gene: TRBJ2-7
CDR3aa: ASSSLLAGFYEQY

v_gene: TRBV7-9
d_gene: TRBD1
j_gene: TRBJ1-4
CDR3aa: ASTATTGGGEKLF

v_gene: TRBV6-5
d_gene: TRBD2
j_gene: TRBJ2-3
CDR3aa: ASTFGGGLDTQY

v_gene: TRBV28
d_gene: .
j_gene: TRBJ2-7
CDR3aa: ASSLLQGEGNGEQY

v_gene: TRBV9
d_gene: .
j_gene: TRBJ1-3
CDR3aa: ASSVGFVDSSGNTIY

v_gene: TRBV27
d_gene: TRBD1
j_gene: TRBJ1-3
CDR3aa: ASSEGQGSGGNTIY

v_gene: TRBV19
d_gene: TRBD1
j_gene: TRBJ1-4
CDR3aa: ASSTTGVDEKLF

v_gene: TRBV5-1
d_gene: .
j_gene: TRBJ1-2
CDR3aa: ASSLNRVNNINYGYT

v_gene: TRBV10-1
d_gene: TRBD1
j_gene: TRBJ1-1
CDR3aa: ASSRDRNTEAF

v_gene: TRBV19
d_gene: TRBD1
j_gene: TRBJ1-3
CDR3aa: ASSTFGQASGNTIY

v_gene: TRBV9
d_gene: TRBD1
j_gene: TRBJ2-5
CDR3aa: ASSVGGQLQETQY

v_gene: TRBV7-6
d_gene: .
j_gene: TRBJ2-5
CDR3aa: ASSLSSAGETQY

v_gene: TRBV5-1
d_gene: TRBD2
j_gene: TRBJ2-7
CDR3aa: ASSPQPTSGAAEQY

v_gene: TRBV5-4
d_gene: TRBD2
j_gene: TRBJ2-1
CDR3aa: ASSLFAGGYNEQF

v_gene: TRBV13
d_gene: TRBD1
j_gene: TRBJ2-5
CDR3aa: ASSPDRDRETQY

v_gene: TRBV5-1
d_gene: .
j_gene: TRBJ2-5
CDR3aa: ASSRRGSSEIETRY

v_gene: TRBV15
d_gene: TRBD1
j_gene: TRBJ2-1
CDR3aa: ATSRVGTGGYNEQF

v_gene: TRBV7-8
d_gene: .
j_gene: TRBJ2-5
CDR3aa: ASRLGGQKQETQY

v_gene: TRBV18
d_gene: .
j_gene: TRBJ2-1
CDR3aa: ASSPPAGAAMF

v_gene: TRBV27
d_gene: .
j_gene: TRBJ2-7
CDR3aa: ASSRGWGNEQY

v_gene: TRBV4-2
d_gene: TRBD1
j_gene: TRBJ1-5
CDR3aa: ASSQDRLSNQPQH

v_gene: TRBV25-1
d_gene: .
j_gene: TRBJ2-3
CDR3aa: ASSESRQDTDTQY

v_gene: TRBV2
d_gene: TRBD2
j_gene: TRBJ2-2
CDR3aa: ASTWTRGNTGELF

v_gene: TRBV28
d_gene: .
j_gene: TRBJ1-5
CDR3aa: ASSSIIIRDIPEGNQPQH

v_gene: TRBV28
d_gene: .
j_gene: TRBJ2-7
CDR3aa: ASSLGATATYEQY

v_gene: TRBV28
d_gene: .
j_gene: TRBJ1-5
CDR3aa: ASSSTSRTGVRPQH

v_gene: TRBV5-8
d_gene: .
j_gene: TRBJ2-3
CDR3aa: ASSSSPGLTDTQY

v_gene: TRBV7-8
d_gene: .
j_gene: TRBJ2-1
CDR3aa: ASSLELGRSAPEQF

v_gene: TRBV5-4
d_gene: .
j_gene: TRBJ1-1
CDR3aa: ASSLAGTNTEAF

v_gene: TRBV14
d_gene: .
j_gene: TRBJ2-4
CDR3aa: ASSYGIAKNIQY

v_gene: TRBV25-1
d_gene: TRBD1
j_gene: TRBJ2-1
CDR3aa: ASSEDRDRGYNEQF

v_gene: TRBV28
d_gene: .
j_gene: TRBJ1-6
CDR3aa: ASSLASHPGEPLH

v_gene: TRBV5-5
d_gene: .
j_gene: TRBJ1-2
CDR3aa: ASFRDTSLANYGYT

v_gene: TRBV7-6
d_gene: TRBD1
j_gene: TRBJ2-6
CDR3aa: ASSLPRPGTGVPLGANVLT

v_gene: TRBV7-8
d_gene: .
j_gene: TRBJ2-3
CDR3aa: ASSLGGLRTMQY

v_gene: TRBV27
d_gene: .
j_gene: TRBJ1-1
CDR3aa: ASSPGLQSGPNTEAF

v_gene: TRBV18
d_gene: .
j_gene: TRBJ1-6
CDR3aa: ASSPSKGQNNSPLH

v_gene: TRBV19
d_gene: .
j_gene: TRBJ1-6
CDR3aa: ASRWGGARLDSPLH

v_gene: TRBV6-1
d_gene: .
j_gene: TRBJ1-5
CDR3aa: ASSEFGRTPNQPQH

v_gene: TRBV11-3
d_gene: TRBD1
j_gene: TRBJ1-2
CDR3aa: ASSFYRGNYGYT

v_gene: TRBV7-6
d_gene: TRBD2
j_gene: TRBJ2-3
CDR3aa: ASSTGTSGVTQY

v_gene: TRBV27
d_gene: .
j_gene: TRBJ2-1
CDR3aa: ASSRSTYEQF

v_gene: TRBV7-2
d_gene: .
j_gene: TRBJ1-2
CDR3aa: ASSPGGGSRGYT

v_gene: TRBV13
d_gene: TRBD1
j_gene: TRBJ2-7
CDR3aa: ASSTFPGQDLSYEQY

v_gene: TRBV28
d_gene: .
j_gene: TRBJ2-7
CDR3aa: ASSPVSYEQY

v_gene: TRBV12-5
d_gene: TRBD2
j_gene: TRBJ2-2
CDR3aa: ASGWTGTSGRFVNTGELF

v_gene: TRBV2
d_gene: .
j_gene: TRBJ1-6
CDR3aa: ASSEHSNNSPLH